This T cell receptor (beta chain) was sequenced in a study of monozygotic twins with cystic fibrosis. Study-wide results and caveats: Nucleotide-identical clonotype sharing was significantly higher within monozygotic CF twin pairs than between unrelated CF individuals.

V gave up 6 bases and J gave up 3 bases; unmatched junction bases: 6. Per germline, CDR1 MNHEY and CDR2 SVGAGI. The CDR3 is made up of 14 amino acids. Of note for this clone: Its antigen is unidentified.

TCRdb keeps only in-frame clones here, not all; method: immunoSEQ multiplex PCR. Of tens of thousands of clones in the sample, 95% to 98% were seen once. Source material: blood. This rearrangement joins TRBV6-5 to TRBJ1-1; TRBD1 matches 8 bases. The sequence came from a girl aged 10 to 17 with cystic fibrosis. CDR3 loop: CASRDRGWDTEAFF. The CDR3 coding sequence is TGTGCCAGCAGAGACAGGGGTTGGGACACTGAAGCTTTCTTT.